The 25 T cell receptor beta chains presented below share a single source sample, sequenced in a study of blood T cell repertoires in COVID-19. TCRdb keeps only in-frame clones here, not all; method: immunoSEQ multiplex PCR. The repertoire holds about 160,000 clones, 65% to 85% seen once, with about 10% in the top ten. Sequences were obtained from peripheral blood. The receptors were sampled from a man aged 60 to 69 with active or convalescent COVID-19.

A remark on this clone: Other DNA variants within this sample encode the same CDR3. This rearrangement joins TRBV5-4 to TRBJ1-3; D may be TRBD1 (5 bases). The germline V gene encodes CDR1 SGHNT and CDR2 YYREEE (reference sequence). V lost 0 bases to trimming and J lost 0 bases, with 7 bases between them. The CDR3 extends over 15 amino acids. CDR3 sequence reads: CASSLAGGSGNTIYF. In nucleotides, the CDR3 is TGTGCCAGCAGCTTGGCCGGGGGCTCTGGAAACACCATATATTTT.

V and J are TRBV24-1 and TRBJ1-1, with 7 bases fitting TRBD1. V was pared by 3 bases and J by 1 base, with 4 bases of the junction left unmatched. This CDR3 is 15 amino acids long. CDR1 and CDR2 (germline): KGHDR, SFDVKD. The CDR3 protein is CATSDPRQGNTEAFF. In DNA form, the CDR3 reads TGTGCCACCAGTGATCCCAGACAGGGGAACACTGAAGCTTTCTTT.

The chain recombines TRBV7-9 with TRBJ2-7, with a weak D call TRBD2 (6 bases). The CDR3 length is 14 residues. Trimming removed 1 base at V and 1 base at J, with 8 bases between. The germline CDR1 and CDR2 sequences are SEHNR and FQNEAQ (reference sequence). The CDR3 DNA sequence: TGTGCCAGCAGCTTAGAGGGACTGTCCTACGAGCAGTACTTC. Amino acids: CASSLEGLSYEQYF.

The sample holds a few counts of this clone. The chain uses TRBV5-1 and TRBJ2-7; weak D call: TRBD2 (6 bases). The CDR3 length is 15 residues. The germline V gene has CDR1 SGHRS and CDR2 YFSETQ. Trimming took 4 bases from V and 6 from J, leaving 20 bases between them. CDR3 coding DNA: TGCGCCAGCAGCGTTGGGGGGAGCAATCAAGGCGAGCAGTACTTC. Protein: CASSVGGSNQGEQYF.

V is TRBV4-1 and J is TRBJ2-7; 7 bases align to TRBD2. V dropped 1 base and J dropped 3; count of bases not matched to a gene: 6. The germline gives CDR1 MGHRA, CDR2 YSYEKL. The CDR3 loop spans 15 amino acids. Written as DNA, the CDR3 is TGCGCCAGCAGCCAAGCCGGTGGACTAGACTACGAGCAGTACTTC. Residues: CASSQAGGLDYEQYF.

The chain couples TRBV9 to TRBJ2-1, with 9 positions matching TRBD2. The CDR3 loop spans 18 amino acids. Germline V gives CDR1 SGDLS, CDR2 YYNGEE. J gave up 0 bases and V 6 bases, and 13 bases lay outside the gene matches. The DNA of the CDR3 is TGTGCCAGCACCGTGGGGCTAGCGGGAAAGTCCTCCTACAATGAGCAGTTCTTC. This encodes CASTVGLAGKSSYNEQFF.

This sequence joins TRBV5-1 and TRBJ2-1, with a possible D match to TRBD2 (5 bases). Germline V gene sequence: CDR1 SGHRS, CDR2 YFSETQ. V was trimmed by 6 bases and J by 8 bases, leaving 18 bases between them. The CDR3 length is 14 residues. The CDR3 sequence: CASNPFLGSHEQFF. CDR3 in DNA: TGCGCCAGCAACCCATTTTTGGGGAGCCATGAGCAGTTCTTC.

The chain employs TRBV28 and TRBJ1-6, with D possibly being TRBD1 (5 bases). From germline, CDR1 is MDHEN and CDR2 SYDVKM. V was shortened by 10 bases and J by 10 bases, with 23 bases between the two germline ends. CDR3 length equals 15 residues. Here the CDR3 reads CATDNRDGGRSPLHF. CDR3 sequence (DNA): TGTGCCACCGACAACCGGGACGGGGGGAGGTCACCCCTCCACTTT.

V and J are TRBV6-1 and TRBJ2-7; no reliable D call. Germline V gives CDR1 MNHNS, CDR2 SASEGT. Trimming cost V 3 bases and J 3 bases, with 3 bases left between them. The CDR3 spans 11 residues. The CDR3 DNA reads TGTGCCAGCAGTGACAGCTACGAGCAGTACTTC. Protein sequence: CASSDSYEQYF.

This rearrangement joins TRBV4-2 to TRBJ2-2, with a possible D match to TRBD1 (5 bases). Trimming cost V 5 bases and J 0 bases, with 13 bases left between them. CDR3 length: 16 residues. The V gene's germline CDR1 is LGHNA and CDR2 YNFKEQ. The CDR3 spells CASSKQAYANTGELFF. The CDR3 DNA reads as TGTGCCAGCAGCAAACAGGCCTACGCGAACACCGGGGAGCTGTTTTTT.

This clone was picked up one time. CDR3 in amino acids: CASSPVDSTGELFF. DNA of the CDR3: TGTGCCAGTAGTCCCGTGGACAGCACCGGGGAGCTGTTTTTT. The V call is TRBV19, the J call TRBJ2-2; D is perhaps TRBD1 (6 bases). CDR1 and CDR2 (germline): LNHDA, SQIVND (reference sequence). The V end lost 5 bases, the J end lost 4 bases, and 11 bases lay between the germline ends. CDR3 length: 14 residues.

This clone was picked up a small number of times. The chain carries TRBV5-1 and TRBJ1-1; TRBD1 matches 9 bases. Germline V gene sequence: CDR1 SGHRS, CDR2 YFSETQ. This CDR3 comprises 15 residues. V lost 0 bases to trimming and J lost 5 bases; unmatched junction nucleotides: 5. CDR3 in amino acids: CASSLAGTGRTEAFF. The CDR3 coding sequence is TGCGCCAGCAGCTTGGCGGGGACAGGGAGGACTGAAGCTTTCTTT.

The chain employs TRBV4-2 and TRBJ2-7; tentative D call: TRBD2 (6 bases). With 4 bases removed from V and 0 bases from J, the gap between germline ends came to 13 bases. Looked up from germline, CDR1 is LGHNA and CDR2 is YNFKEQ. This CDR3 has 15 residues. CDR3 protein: CASSPNSGPSYEQYF. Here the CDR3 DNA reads TGTGCCAGCAGCCCGAATAGCGGTCCCTCCTACGAGCAGTACTTC.

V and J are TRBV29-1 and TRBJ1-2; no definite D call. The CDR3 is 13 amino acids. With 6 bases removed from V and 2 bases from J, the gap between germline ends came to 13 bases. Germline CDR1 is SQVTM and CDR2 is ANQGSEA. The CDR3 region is CSVSTAGNYGYTF. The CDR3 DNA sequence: TGCAGCGTATCCACGGCAGGAAACTATGGCTACACCTTC.

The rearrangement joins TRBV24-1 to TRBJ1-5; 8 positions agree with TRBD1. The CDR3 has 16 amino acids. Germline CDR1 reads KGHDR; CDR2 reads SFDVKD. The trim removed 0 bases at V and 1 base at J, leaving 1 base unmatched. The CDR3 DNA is TGTGCCACCAGTGATTTGGACAGGGGAAGCAATCAGCCCCAGCATTTT. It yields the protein CATSDLDRGSNQPQHF.

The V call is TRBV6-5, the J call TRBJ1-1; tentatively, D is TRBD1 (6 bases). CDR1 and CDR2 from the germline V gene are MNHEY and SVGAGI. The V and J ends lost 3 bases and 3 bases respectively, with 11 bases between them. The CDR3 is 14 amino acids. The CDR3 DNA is TGTGCCAGCAGTTATGGGGGGGCCCACACTGAAGCTTTCTTT. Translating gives CASSYGGAHTEAFF.

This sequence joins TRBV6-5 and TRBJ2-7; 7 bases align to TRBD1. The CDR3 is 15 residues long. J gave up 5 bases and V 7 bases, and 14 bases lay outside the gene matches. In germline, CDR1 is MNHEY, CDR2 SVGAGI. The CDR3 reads CASKHRGTSPHEQYF. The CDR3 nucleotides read TGTGCCAGCAAACACAGGGGCACGAGCCCTCACGAGCAGTACTTC.

The CDR3 region is CASSTPNRDRANEQFF. The CDR3 DNA follows: TGTGCCAGCAGCACACCTAACCGGGACAGGGCCAATGAGCAGTTCTTC. The gene calls are TRBV7-2 and TRBJ2-1; 9 positions match TRBD1. V shed 5 bases, J shed 6 bases, and the junction held 11 bases outside the gene matches. The CDR3 runs 16 residues. Germline CDR1 reads SGHTA; CDR2 reads FQGNSA.

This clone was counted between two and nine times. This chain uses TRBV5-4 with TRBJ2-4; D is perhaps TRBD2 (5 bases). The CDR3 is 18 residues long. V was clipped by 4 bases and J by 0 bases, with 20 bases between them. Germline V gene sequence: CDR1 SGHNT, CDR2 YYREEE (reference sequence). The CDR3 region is CASSHLGDVRIAKNIQYF. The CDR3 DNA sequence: TGTGCCAGCAGCCACTTGGGAGACGTGCGGATAGCCAAAAACATTCAGTACTTC.

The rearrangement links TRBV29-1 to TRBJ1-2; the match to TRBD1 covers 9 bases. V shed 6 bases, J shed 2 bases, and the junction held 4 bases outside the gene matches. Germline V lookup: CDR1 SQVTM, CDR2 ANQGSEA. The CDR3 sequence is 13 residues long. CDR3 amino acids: CSVSQGANYGYTF. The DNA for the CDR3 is TGCAGCGTCTCACAGGGGGCAAACTATGGCTACACCTTC.

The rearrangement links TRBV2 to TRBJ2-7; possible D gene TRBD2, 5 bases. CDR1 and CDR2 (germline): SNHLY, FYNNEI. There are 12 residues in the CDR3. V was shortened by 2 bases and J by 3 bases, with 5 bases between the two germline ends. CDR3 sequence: CASSERGYEQYF. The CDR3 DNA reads TGTGCCAGCAGTGAACGGGGCTACGAGCAGTACTTC. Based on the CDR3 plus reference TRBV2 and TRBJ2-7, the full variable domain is EPEVTQTPSHQVTQMGQEVILRCVPISNHLYFYWYRQILGQKVEFLVSFYNNEISEKSEIFDDQFSVERPDGSNFTLKIRSTKLEDSAMYFCASSERGYEQYFGPGTRLTVT.

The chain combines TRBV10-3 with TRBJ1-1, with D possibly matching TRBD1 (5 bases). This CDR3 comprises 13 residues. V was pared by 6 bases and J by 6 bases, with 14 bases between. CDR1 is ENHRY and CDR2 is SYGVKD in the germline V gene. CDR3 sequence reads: CAIRGWTSSEAFF. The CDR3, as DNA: TGTGCCATCAGAGGGTGGACATCGTCTGAAGCTTTCTTT.

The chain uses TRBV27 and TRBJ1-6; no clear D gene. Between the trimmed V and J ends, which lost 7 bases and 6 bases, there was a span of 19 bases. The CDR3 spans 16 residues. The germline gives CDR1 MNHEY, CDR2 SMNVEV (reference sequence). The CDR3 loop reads CASKAWANQPNSPLHF. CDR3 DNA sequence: TGTGCCAGCAAGGCTTGGGCAAACCAACCTAATTCACCCCTCCACTTT.

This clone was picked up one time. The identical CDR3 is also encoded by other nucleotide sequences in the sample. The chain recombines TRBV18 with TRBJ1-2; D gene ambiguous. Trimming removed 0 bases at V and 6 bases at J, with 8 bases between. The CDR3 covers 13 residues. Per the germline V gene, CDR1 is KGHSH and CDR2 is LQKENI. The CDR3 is CASSPPAGDGYTF. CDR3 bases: TGTGCCAGCTCACCACCCGCGGGCGATGGCTACACCTTC.

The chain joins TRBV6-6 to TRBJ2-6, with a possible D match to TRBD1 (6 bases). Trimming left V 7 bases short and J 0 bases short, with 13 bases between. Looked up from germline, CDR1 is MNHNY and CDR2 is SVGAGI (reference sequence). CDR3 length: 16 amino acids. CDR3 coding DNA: TGTGCCAGCACCCAAACAGGGAGCTCTGGGGCCAACGTCCTGACTTTC. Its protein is CASTQTGSSGANVLTF.